These 13 T cell receptor beta chains originate from one sample sequenced in a study of blood T cell repertoires in COVID-19. Generated by immunoSEQ multiplex PCR, the TCRdb table keeps only in-frame clones and is missing some. Among some 100,000 clones, roughly nine tenths were seen once, and the ten largest hold around 1.8%. Sequencing was performed on peripheral blood. These receptors came from a human donor with active COVID-19. The donor label of this sample is uncertain.

The genes are TRBV19 and TRBJ1-4; TRBD1 matches 8 bases. Germline-derived CDR1 and CDR2 are LNHDA and SQIVND (reference sequence). CDR3 size: 13 residues. The ends lost 7 bases at V and 8 bases at J; junction bases unmatched: 6. CDR3 sequence reads: CASTGQGGEKLFF. The CDR3 region has the DNA TGTGCCAGTACTGGACAGGGTGGCGAAAAACTGTTTTTT.

This rearrangement joins TRBV18 to TRBJ1-1; no definite D call. Trimming took 2 bases from V and 4 from J, leaving 17 bases between them. The CDR3 contains 16 residues. Germline V lookup: CDR1 KGHSH, CDR2 LQKENI. The CDR3 nucleotides read TGTGCCAGCTCACCAACATTTTCCCAGGTTCTCACTGAAGCTTTCTTT. This encodes CASSPTFSQVLTEAFF.

The rearrangement links TRBV24-1 to TRBJ1-5; 10 bases are shared with TRBD1. The CDR3 spans 16 residues. J lost 1 base, V lost 3 bases, and 2 bases had no gene match. In germline, CDR1 is KGHDR, CDR2 SFDVKD. The CDR3 is CATSDEGQGSNQPQHF. In DNA, the CDR3 is TGTGCCACCAGTGATGAGGGACAGGGGAGCAATCAGCCCCAGCATTTT.

This chain links TRBV19 with TRBJ2-7; 9 positions match TRBD1. The V gene end was trimmed by 5 bases and the J gene end by 4 bases; junction bases not matched to a gene: 9. Per the germline V gene, CDR1 is LNHDA and CDR2 is SQIVND (reference sequence). The CDR3 totals 15 residues. CDR3 in amino acids: CASSLNRGLGYEQYF. For the CDR3, the DNA is TGTGCCAGTAGTCTTAACAGGGGGCTTGGTTACGAGCAGTACTTC.

The CDR3 sequence is CASSQVTGGSRGTDTQYF. The CDR3 region has the DNA TGTGCCAGCAGCCAAGTCACCGGAGGGAGCAGGGGCACAGATACGCAGTATTTT. V is TRBV3-1 (or the pseudogene TRBV3-2) and J is TRBJ2-3; a possible D gene is TRBD2 (6 bases). There are 18 residues in the CDR3. V gave up 1 base and J gave up 1 base, with 18 bases separating them. In germline, CDR1 is LGHDT, CDR2 YNNKEL (reference sequence).

This clone was seen once. V is TRBV10-3 and J is TRBJ2-7, with 11 bases matching TRBD2. Trimming took 8 bases from V and 1 from J; bases not matched to a gene: 16. The CDR3 sequence is 18 residues long. Germline CDR1 reads ENHRY; CDR2 reads SYGVKD. CDR3 amino acids: CAIGYSGGAGIGSYEQYF. CDR3 DNA: TGTGCCATCGGCTATAGCGGGGGGGCCGGGATTGGTTCCTACGAGCAGTACTTC.

This clone occurred once. The chain is built from TRBV6-1 and TRBJ1-4; TRBD1 might be the D (6 bases). The germline CDR1 and CDR2 sequences are MNHNS and SASEGT. Between the trimmed V and J ends, which lost 3 bases and 8 bases, there was a span of 13 bases. The CDR3 is made up of 14 amino acids. CDR3 DNA sequence: TGTGCCAGCAGTGATGGTACAGGGACGGAAAAACTGTTTTTT. Translated: CASSDGTGTEKLFF.

The V and J genes are TRBV5-5 and TRBJ1-2, with 8 bases that match TRBD1. The CDR3 extends over 17 amino acids. The germline V gene has CDR1 SGHKS and CDR2 YYEKEE (reference sequence). The V gene end was trimmed by 0 bases and the J gene end by 3 bases; junction bases not matched to a gene: 10. CDR3 sequence (DNA): TGTGCCAGCAGCTTGGGACAGGGGATAGGTGGCGACTATGGCTACACCTTC. Amino acids: CASSLGQGIGGDYGYTF.

The chain links TRBV27 to TRBJ1-2; D perhaps matches TRBD1 (5 bases). The length of the CDR3 is 14 residues. The germline V and J ends were trimmed by 8 bases and 6 bases, with 19 bases remaining between them. Germline CDR1 MNHEY, CDR2 SMNVEV (reference sequence). This CDR3 is CASRSLGPGDGYTF. The CDR3 coding sequence is TGTGCCAGCCGGTCCCTAGGGCCGGGGGATGGCTACACCTTC.

This clone occurred once. V is TRBV4-1 and J is TRBJ1-1, with 7 nucleotides matching TRBD1. The V and J ends lost 4 bases and 2 bases, in that order; junction bases with no gene match: 7. The length of the CDR3 is 15 residues. In germline, CDR1 is MGHRA, CDR2 YSYEKL. The CDR3 loop is CASSRSGQRNTEAFF. CDR3 DNA: TGCGCCAGCAGCCGATCGGGACAGCGAAACACTGAAGCTTTCTTT.

This CDR3 is CASRPTGGHTEAFF. CDR3 bases: TGTGCCAGCAGACCGACAGGGGGGCACACTGAAGCTTTCTTT. The V call is TRBV9, the J call TRBJ1-1; 9 bases fit TRBD1. This CDR3 spans 14 amino acids. Germline-derived CDR1 and CDR2 are SGDLS and YYNGEE. The V segment lost 5 bases and the J segment 3 bases; nucleotides outside the gene matches: 5.

The V gene is TRBV24-1, the J gene TRBJ1-5; tentative D call: TRBD1 (6 bases). This CDR3 has 15 amino acids. Trimming removed 4 bases from V and 7 bases from J, with 16 bases in between. Germline loops: CDR1 KGHDR, CDR2 SFDVKD. The CDR3 is CATSEGGDWGQPQHF. DNA for the CDR3: TGTGCCACCAGTGAAGGGGGGGATTGGGGACAGCCCCAGCATTTT.

The V and J genes are TRBV3-1 (or the pseudogene TRBV3-2) and TRBJ2-1; 9 bases align to TRBD2. Germline-derived CDR1 and CDR2 are LGHDT and YNNKEL (reference sequence). The CDR3 runs to 15 residues. V gave up 10 bases and J gave up 4 bases; unmatched junction bases: 11. The CDR3 loop reads CAILIGGGEYNEQFF. The CDR3 DNA sequence: TGTGCCATCCTGATAGGCGGGGGGGAATACAATGAGCAGTTCTTC.